The present TCR beta chain was sequenced within a study of cytomegalovirus exposure and HLA in healthy donors. In the study overall: The same platform was used for the 120 validation repertoires and the roughly 700 first-cohort repertoires, a later analysis reported. Study conclusions and caveats: Three CMV-associated chains were confirmed in vitro to be specific for CMV antigens.

Some clones are missing from TCRdb's copy, which holds only in-frame ones; the method was immunoSEQ multiplex PCR. The data contain 90,000 to 150,000 clones, roughly 90% of them singletons. Comments on this clone: The antigen remains unidentified.

Trimming cost V 4 bases and J 0 bases, with 22 bases left between them. CDR3 length equals 20 residues. Germline assignment: CDR1 SNHLY and CDR2 FYNNEI. This TCR derives from a woman between 18 and 29 years old in good health and CMV-seropositive. The sample was PBMCs. This chain connects TRBV2 to TRBJ2-6, with TRBD2 as a possible D gene (5 bases). The CDR3 DNA reads TGTGCCAGCAGTGTGCCAGATCCTTCTAGCCCCCTCTCTGGGGCCAACGTCCTGACTTTC. Protein: CASSVPDPSSPLSGANVLTF.